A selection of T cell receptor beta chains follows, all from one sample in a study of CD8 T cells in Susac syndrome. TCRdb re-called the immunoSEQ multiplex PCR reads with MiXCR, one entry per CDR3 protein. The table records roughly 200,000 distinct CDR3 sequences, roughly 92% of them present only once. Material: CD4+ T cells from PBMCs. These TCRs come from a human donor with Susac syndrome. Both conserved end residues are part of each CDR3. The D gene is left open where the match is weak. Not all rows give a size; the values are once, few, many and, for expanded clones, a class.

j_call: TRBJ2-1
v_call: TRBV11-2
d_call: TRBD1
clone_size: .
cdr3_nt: TGTGCCAGCAGCTTAGGAGGCTGGGACAGGGGCTACAATGAGCAGTTCTTC
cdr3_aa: CASSLGGWDRGYNEQFF

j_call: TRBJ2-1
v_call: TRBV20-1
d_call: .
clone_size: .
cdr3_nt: TGCAGTGCTAGAGATCCGCGGGGTCCCAATGAGCAGTTCTTC
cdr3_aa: CSARDPRGPNEQFF

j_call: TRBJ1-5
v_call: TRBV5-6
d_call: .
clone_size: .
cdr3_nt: TGTGCCAGCAGCTTGGGGCAGCCGGGTCAGCCCCAGCATTTT
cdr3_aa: CASSLGQPGQPQHF

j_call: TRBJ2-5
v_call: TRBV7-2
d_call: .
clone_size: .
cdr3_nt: TGTGCCAGCAGCTTAAGAGGGGAGGAGACCCAGTACTTC
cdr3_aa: CASSLRGEETQYF

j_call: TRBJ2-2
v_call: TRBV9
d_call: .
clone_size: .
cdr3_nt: TGTGCCAGCAGCGTAGAGGGATCCACCGGGGAGCTGTTTTTT
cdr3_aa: CASSVEGSTGELFF

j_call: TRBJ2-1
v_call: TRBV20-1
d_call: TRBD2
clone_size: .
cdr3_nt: TGCAGTGCGAGAAGCGGGGGGGCCTTTGATGAGCAGTTCTTC
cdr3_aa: CSARSGGAFDEQFF

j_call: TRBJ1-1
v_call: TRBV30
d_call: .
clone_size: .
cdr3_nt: TGTGCCTGGAGTGTAGGAGTAGGGAAAGCTTTCTTT
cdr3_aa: CAWSVGVGKAFF

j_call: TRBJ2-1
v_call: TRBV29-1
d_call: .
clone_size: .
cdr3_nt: TGCAGCGGACGAAAGTGGACAGCACACAATGAGCAGTTCTTC
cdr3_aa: CSGRKWTAHNEQFF

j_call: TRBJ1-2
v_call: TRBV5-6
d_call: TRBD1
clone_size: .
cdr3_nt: TGTGCCAGCAGCTTGGGGACAGGGGGCCGCGACTATGGCTACACCTTC
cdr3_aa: CASSLGTGGRDYGYTF

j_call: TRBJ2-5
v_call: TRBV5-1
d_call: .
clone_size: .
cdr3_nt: TGCGCCAGCAGACCTCAGGGTGCCCAAGAGACCCAGTACTTC
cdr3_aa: CASRPQGAQETQYF

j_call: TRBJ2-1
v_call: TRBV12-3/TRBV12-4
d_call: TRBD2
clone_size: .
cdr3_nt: TGTGCCAGCAGTTTAGCGCCAGCGGGAGATGTTGAGCAGTTCTTC
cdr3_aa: CASSLAPAGDVEQFF

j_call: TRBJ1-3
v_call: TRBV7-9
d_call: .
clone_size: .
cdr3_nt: TGTGCCAGCAGCCCGAATGGAAACACCATATATTTT
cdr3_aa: CASSPNGNTIYF

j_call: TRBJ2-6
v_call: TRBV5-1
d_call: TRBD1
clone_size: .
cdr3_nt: TGCGCCAGCAGCCCTGGACAGGGGACAGCCGGGGCCAACGTCCTGACTTTC
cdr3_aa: CASSPGQGTAGANVLTF

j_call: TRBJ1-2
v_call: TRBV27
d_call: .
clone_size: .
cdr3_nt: TGTGCCAGCAGTCCAGGGATAGGCACCTATGGCTACACCTTC
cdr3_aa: CASSPGIGTYGYTF

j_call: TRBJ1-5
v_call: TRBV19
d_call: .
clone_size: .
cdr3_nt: TGTGCCAGTAGTATTGTACAAGAAGGTAATCAGCCCCAGCATTTT
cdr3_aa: CASSIVQEGNQPQHF

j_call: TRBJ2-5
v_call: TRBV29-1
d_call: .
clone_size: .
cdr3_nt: TGCAGCGTTGAGCCCCGTGCCCAAGAGACCCAGTACTTC
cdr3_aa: CSVEPRAQETQYF

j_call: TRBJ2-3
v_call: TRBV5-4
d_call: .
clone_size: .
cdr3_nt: TGTGCCAGCAGCTCCTTCGGGACAGATACGCAGTATTTT
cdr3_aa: CASSSFGTDTQYF

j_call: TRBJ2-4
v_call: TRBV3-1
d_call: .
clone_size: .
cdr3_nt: TGTGCCAGCAGCCAAGACCTGGGTGGGTTCGGATCGTTGGACTTC
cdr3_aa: CASSQDLGGFGSLDF

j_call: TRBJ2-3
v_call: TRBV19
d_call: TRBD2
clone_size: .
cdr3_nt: TGTGCCAGTAGTCCGCGGACTAGCGGGGGTCGCACAGATACGCAGTATTTT
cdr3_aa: CASSPRTSGGRTDTQYF

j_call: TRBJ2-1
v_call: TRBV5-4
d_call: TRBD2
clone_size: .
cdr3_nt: TGTGCCAGCAGCTTGGAACTAGCGGGGGAGTACAATGAGCAGTTCTTC
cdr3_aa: CASSLELAGEYNEQFF

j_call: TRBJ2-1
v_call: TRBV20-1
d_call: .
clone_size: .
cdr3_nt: TGCAGTGCTAGAGATTCGGGGGTCCAAGGAATCTACAATGAGCAGTTCTTC
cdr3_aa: CSARDSGVQGIYNEQFF

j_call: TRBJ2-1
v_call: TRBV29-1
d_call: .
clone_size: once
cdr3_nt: TGCAGCGTCTCACTGTGGAATGAGCAGTTCTTC
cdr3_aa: CSVSLWNEQFF

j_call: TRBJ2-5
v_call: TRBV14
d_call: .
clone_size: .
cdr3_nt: TGTGCCAGCAGCCCAAGACGAGGGTCGGGACAAGAGACCCAGTACTTC
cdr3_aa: CASSPRRGSGQETQYF

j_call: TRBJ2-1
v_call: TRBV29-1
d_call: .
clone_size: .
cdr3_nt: TGCAGCGTTGCCCCCAGCTCCTACAATGAGCAGTTCTTC
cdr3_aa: CSVAPSSYNEQFF

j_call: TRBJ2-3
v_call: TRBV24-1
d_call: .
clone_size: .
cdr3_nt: TGTGCCACCAGTCGACTAAAACCGGGCACAGATACGCAGTATTTT
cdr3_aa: CATSRLKPGTDTQYF

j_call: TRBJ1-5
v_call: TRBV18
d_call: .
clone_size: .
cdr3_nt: TGTGCCAGCTCACCAAGGGCAGATAGCAATCAGCCCCAGCATTTT
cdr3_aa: CASSPRADSNQPQHF

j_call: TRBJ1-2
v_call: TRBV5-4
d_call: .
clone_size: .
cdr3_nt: TGTGCCAGCAGCCCGGACAGTGGATCTAACTATGGCTACACCTTC
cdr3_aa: CASSPDSGSNYGYTF

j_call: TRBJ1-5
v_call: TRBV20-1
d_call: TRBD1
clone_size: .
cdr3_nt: TGCAGTGCTAGATCACCGTCAGGACAGGGAAATTTT
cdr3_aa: CSARSPSGQGNF

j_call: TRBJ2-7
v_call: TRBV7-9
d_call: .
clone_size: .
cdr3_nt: TGTGCCAGCAGCTTATTAGTAGTGAACGAGCAGTACTTC
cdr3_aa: CASSLLVVNEQYF

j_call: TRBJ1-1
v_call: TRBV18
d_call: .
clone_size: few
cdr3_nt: TGTGCCAGCTCACCAAGGCAGTTGAACACTGAAGCTTTCTTT
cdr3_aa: CASSPRQLNTEAFF

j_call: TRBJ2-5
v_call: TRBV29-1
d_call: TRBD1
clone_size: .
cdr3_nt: TGCAGCGTTGAAGGGACAGGGAACCAAGAGACCCAGTACTTC
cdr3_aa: CSVEGTGNQETQYF

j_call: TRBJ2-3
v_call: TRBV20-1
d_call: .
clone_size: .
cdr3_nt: TGCAGTGCTCCCTTGGGGCTAAGCACAGATACGCAGTATTTT
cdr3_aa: CSAPLGLSTDTQYF

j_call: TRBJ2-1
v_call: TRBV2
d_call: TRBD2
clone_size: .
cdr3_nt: TGTGCCAGCAGTGAGGGGCTAGCGGGGTACAATGAGCAGTTCTTC
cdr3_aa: CASSEGLAGYNEQFF

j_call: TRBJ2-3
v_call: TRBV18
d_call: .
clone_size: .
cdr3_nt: TGTGCCAGCTCACCTCTAACAGCCAGCACAGATACGCAGTATTTT
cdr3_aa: CASSPLTASTDTQYF

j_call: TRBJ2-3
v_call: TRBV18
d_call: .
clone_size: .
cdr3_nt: TGTGCCAGCTCACCATTACCGTTCGTTGGCACAGATACGCAGTATTTT
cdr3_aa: CASSPLPFVGTDTQYF

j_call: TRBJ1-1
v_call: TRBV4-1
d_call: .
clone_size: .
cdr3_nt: TGCGCCAGCAGCCTACCTCTTGGGCAGGGACAAGCTTTCTTT
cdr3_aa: CASSLPLGQGQAFF

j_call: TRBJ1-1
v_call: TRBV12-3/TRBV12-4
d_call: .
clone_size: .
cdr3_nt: TGTGCCAGCAGTTTTCGGCTGAACACTGAAGCTTTCTTT
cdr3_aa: CASSFRLNTEAFF

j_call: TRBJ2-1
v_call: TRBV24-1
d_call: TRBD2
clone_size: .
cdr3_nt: TGTGCCACCAGTGATCCGACTAGCGGGGTCGGGTATGAGCAGTTCTTC
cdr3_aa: CATSDPTSGVGYEQFF

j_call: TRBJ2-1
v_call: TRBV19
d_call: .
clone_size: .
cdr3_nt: TGTGCCAGTAGTGCTCAACAGGTCAATGAGCAGTTCTTC
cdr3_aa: CASSAQQVNEQFF

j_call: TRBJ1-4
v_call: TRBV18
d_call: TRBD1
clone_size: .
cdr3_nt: TGTGCCAGCTCACGAGGACAGGTTAATGAAAAACTGTTTTTT
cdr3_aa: CASSRGQVNEKLFF

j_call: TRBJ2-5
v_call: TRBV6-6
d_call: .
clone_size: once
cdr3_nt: TGTGCCAGCAGTTACCTGGTCCAAGAGACCCAGTACTTC
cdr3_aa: CASSYLVQETQYF

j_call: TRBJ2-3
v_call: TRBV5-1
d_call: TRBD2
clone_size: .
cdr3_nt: TGCGCCAGCATGTCGGGGGGAAGCACAGATACGCAGTATTTT
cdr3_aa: CASMSGGSTDTQYF